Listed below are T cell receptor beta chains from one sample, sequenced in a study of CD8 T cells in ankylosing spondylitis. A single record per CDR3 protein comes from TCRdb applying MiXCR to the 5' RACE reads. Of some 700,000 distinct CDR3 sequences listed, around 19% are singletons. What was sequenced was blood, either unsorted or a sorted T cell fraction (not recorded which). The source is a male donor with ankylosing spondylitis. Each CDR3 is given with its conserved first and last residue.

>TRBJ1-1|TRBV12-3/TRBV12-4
CASSLVRVEAFF
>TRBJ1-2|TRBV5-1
CASSLETPDGGYTF
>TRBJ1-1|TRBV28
CASGMNTEAFF
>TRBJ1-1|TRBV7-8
CASSPTPRGNTEAFF
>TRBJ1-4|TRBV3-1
CASSRTGWNEKLFF
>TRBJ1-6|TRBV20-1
CSALRTGDRDSYNSPLHF
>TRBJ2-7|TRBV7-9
CASSPTGLGGYEQYF
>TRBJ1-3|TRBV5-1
CASSLGGENTIYF
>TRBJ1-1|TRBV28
CAVTGQHTEAFF
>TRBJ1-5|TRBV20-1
CSARGDPWSSSNQPQHF
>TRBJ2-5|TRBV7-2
CASSLVGGETQYF
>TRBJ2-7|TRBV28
CASGAGGRLDEQYF
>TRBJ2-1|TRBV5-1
CASSLRTGGADYNEQFF
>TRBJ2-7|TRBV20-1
CSALWGLAFNEQYF
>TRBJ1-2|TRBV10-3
CAISESERGWYGYTF
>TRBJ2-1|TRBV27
CASSLGLGGQFF
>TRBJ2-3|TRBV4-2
CASSGDQGAGGADTQYF
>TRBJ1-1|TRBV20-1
CSAPRGQGRSEAFF
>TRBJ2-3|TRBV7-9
CATQGSLSGGTDTQYF
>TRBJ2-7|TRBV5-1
CASRQGLAGTYEQYF
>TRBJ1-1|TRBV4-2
CASSQGDREGTEAFF
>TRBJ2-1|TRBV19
CASSILLRSNEQFF
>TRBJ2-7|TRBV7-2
CASSLALMQMGGEQYF
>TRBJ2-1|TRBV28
CASSSINYNEQFF
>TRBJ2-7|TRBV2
CASSTNLRDGAYEQYF
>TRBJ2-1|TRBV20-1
CSAILRGQGNNEQFF
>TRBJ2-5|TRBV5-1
CASSRTQGGGETQYF
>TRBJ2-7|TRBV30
CAWSTGTGSYEQYF
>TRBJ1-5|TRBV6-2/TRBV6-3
CASSEGQGWRQPQHF
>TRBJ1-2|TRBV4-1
CASSQKYPGGLGYGYTF
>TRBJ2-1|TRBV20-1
CSARGAGFFHNEQFF
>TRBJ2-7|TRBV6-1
CASIGGQQYF
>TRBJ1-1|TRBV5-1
CASSLSKPVEAFF
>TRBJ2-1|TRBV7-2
CASSLTIAGGNEQFF
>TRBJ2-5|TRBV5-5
CASSLAWGVVETQYF
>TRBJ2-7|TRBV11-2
CASSLEGTLAGGWEQYF
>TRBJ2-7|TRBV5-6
CASSLTDKSYEQYF
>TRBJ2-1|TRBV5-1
CASSLETGVLEQFF
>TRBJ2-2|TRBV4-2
CASSQEVNTGELFF
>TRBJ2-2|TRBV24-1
CATSAPGTANTGELFF
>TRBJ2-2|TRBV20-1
CSALKRNTGELFF
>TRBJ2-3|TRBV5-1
CASSQQGDTQYF
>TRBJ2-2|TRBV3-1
CASSRKQGGTGELFF
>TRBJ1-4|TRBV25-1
CASSEMTGSSEKLFF
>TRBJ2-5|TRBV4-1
CASSQAAGGPFRSQETQYF
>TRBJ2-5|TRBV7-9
CASSLIGQLGQETQYF
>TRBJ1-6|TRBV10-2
CASRNTGDNSPLHF
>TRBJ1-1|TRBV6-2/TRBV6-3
CASSYSPQGKNTEAFF
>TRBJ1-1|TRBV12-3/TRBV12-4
CASSPRVLNTEAFF
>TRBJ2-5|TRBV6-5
CASSYGPGSGEQETQYF
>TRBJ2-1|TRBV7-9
CASSLNPGTSQNEQFF
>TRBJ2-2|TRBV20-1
CSASRSGGAGELFF
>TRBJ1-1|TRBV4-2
CASSLMGQGTEAFF
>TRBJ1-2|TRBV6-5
CASSYRGRSYGYTF
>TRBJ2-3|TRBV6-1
CASRTPGSSTDTQYF
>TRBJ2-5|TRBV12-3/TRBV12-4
CASSFSDFQETQYF
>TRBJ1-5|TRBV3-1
CASSPNGGSNQPQHF